These 3 T cell receptor beta chains share one sample of origin, sequenced in a study of beta chain features in type 1 diabetes. Every isolated RNA sample was fully reverse transcribed, so sequencing captured expressed TCRB transcripts. Generated by immunoSEQ multiplex PCR, the TCRdb table keeps only in-frame clones and is missing some. Here the sample spans around 500,000 clones, about an eighth being singletons. Sequenced material: naive CD4+ T cells from blood. Every receptor here comes from a woman between 18 and 29 years old in good health.

The CDR3 reads CASSPRTGKNTQYF. In DNA, the CDR3 is TGTGCCAGCTCACCACGAACGGGGAAAAATACGCAGTATTTT. V is TRBV18 and J is TRBJ2-3, with TRBD2 as a possible D gene (5 bases). V was cut by 1 base and J by 7 bases, with 12 bases left in between. In germline, CDR1 is KGHSH, CDR2 LQKENI. The CDR3 extends over 14 amino acids.

The chain couples TRBV5-4 to TRBJ2-5, with D tentatively TRBD2 (6 bases). From germline, CDR1 is SGHNT and CDR2 YYREEE (reference sequence). The CDR3 loop spans 15 amino acids. With 6 bases removed from V and 2 bases from J, the gap between germline ends came to 17 bases. CDR3 nucleotides: TGTGCCAGCAACCCATGGGCGGGAAGGCAAGAGACCCAGTACTTC. Translating it yields CASNPWAGRQETQYF.

The CDR3 loop is CASSLARSTDTQYF. DNA for the CDR3: TGTGCCAGCAGCTTAGCCCGTAGCACAGATACGCAGTATTTT. The gene calls are TRBV7-9 and TRBJ2-3; D gene ambiguous. The ends were cut back, 0 bases at V and 0 bases at J, with 4 bases in the middle. The CDR3 covers 14 residues. The germline CDR1 and CDR2 sequences are SEHNR and FQNEAQ (reference sequence).